This is a list of T cell receptor beta chains from one sample in a study of CD8 T cells in ankylosing spondylitis. MiXCR was run by TCRdb on the 5' RACE reads, yielding one entry per CDR3 protein. The table records 300,000 to 400,000 distinct CDR3 sequences, roughly 10% of them present only once. Sequences were obtained from blood, either unsorted or a sorted T cell fraction (not recorded which). These receptor sequences come from a female donor with ankylosing spondylitis or in good health (not recorded which). Both conserved end residues are part of each CDR3. A D gene is named only where the DNA matches it firmly. Some rows have no size entry. The others give once, few or many, or a class for an expanded clone.

D	J	V	size	CDR3	DNA
.	TRBJ1-4	TRBV20-1	many	CSARDSGGVDEKLFF	TGCAGTGCTAGAGATTCTGGCGGTGTTGATGAAAAACTGTTTTTT
.	TRBJ2-1	TRBV12-3/TRBV12-4	many	CASTLSASEQFF	TGTGCCAGCACCCTTTCGGCGAGTGAGCAGTTCTTC
.	TRBJ2-5	TRBV5-1	many	CASSLGSGDWQETQYF	TGCGCCAGCAGCTTGGGCTCGGGGGACTGGCAAGAGACCCAGTACTTC
.	TRBJ1-1	TRBV7-8	many	CASKTAAYTEAFF	TGTGCCAGCAAGACAGCAGCGTACACTGAAGCTTTCTTT
.	TRBJ2-5	TRBV20-1	many	CSAPRGGNQETQYF	TGCAGTGCTCCCAGGGGAGGAAACCAAGAGACCCAGTACTTC
TRBD2	TRBJ2-7	TRBV20-1	many	CSAGRWEGYEQYF	TGCAGTGCTGGGCGGTGGGAGGGATACGAGCAGTACTTC
.	TRBJ1-5	TRBV7-9	many	CASSQGYGDVDQPQHF	TGTGCCAGCAGCCAGGGGTACGGGGATGTAGATCAGCCCCAGCATTTT
.	TRBJ2-1	TRBV11-1	many	CASSFTGTPNGAYNEQFF	TGTGCCAGCAGCTTCACCGGGACACCGAACGGGGCATACAATGAGCAGTTCTTC
.	TRBJ2-7	TRBV12-3/TRBV12-4	many	CASSLTRYEQYF	TGTGCCAGCAGTTTAACTCGGTACGAGCAGTACTTC
.	TRBJ1-1	TRBV7-7	many	CASSPMTGNTEAFF	TGTGCCAGCAGCCCGATGACAGGAAACACTGAAGCTTTCTTT
TRBD2	TRBJ2-1	TRBV19	.	CASSMREPYNEQFF	TGTGCCAGTAGTATGCGGGAGCCCTACAATGAGCAGTTCTTC
.	TRBJ2-5	TRBV29-1	once	CSDEEETQYF	TGCAGCGATGAGGAAGAGACCCAGTACTTC
.	TRBJ1-1	TRBV6-1	.	CASRRTSTINTEAFF	TGTGCCAGCAGGAGGACATCTACAATTAACACTGAAGCTTTCTTT
.	TRBJ2-7	TRBV2	.	CASSGGVSEQYF	TGTGCCAGCAGTGGGGGGGTCAGCGAGCAGTACTTC
TRBD1	TRBJ2-7	TRBV6-1	few	CASSRQGRYEQYF	TGTGCCAGCAGTCGACAGGGGAGATACGAGCAGTACTTC
TRBD1	TRBJ1-5	TRBV20-1	many	CSAIGQGAPFNQPQHF	TGCAGTGCTATCGGACAGGGGGCTCCCTTCAATCAGCCCCAGCATTTT
.	TRBJ2-4	TRBV5-1	many	CASSLPSGTYDF	TGCGCCAGCAGCCTCCCGTCCGGGACTTACGACTTC
.	TRBJ1-4	TRBV28	many	CASDKSGNEKLFF	TGTGCCAGCGATAAGTCAGGGAATGAAAAACTGTTTTTT
TRBD1	TRBJ2-6	TRBV9	many	CASSEQWDRGGISGANVLTF	TGTGCCAGCAGCGAGCAATGGGACAGGGGCGGAATAAGTGGGGCCAACGTCCTGACTTTC
TRBD1	TRBJ1-3	TRBV10-2	many	CASSEGGTGMNTIYF	TGCGCCAGCAGCGAGGGGGGGACAGGCATGAACACCATATATTTT
.	TRBJ2-1	TRBV5-1	many	CASSLQATGATNEQFF	TGCGCCAGCAGCTTGCAGGCAACGGGGGCTACAAATGAGCAGTTCTTC
TRBD1	TRBJ2-3	TRBV27	.	CASSFRQGDTQYF	TGTGCCAGCAGTTTCCGACAGGGAGATACGCAGTATTTT
.	TRBJ2-7	TRBV3-1	.	CASSQDKEQYF	TGTGCCAGCAGCCAGGATAAAGAACAGTACTTC
TRBD1	TRBJ1-5	TRBV5-1	many	CASSLGGGEPQHF	TGCGCCAGCAGCTTGGGAGGGGGCGAGCCCCAGCATTTT
.	TRBJ2-3	TRBV9	many	CASSVGWGESTDTQYF	TGTGCCAGCAGCGTAGGGTGGGGGGAAAGCACAGATACGCAGTATTTT
.	TRBJ2-2	TRBV20-1	many	CSAAGPTNTGELFF	TGCAGTGCCGCCGGCCCGACGAACACCGGGGAGCTGTTTTTT
.	TRBJ1-2	TRBV7-9	.	CASSLGIFNYGYTF	TGTGCCAGCAGCTTAGGGATTTTTAACTATGGCTACACCTTC
TRBD2	TRBJ2-1	TRBV7-9	many	CASSPGTSGLYNEQFF	TGTGCCAGCAGCCCCGGGACTAGCGGGCTTTACAATGAGCAGTTCTTC
TRBD2	TRBJ2-7	TRBV12-3/TRBV12-4	.	CASSFTGGSSYEQYF	TGTGCCAGCAGTTTTACGGGAGGGAGCTCCTACGAGCAGTACTTC
TRBD1	TRBJ1-1	TRBV29-1	.	CSVGTGGLGGTEAFF	TGCAGCGTCGGGACAGGGGGCCTCGGGGGCACTGAAGCTTTCTTT
.	TRBJ1-4	TRBV27	.	CASSPAGSGNEKLFF	TGTGCCAGCAGTCCGGCGGGCAGCGGTAATGAAAAACTGTTTTTT
TRBD2	TRBJ2-5	TRBV5-1	many	CASRFIPLAGSQETQYF	TGCGCCAGCAGGTTCATCCCCCTAGCGGGGTCCCAAGAGACCCAGTACTTC
.	TRBJ2-7	TRBV18	many	CASSPTVFYEQYF	TGTGCCAGCTCACCGACAGTATTCTACGAGCAGTACTTC
.	TRBJ2-1	TRBV11-2	many	CASSLFWSVSVTYNEQFF	TGTGCCAGCAGCTTATTCTGGTCGGTTAGCGTGACCTACAATGAGCAGTTCTTC
.	TRBJ2-1	TRBV7-7	.	CASSPAGPRVSEQFF	TGTGCTAGCAGCCCCGCGGGCCCTCGGGTTAGTGAGCAGTTCTTC
.	TRBJ1-1	TRBV3-1	few	CASGFNTEAFF	TGTGCCAGCGGGTTTAACACTGAAGCTTTCTTT
.	TRBJ1-1	TRBV20-1	many	CSAFRPLGDTEAFF	TGCAGTGCTTTCCGACCGCTTGGGGACACTGAAGCTTTCTTT
.	TRBJ2-5	TRBV14	.	CASSQGFSETQYF	TGTGCCAGCAGCCAAGGTTTTTCGGAGACCCAGTACTTC
.	TRBJ1-2	TRBV5-1	many	CASSSDPGGAGPYGYTF	TGCGCCAGCAGCTCCGACCCCGGAGGAGCTGGCCCCTATGGCTACACCTTC
.	TRBJ2-2	TRBV7-2	few	CASRLGEWAGELFF	TGTGCCAGCCGGTTAGGGGAGTGGGCCGGGGAGCTGTTTTTT
.	TRBJ2-7	TRBV29-1	many	CSVVDGSYEQYF	TGCAGCGTCGTGGACGGGTCCTACGAGCAGTACTTC
.	TRBJ2-4	TRBV7-9	.	CASSLQNIQYF	TGTGCCAGCAGCTTACAAAACATTCAGTACTTC
.	TRBJ1-3	TRBV7-2	.	CASTTSGGSGNTIYF	TGTGCCAGCACCACTTCGGGGGGCTCTGGAAACACCATATATTTT
.	TRBJ1-5	TRBV7-9	few	CASSLEDWIQPQHF	TGTGCCAGCAGCTTAGAAGATTGGATTCAGCCCCAGCATTTT
.	TRBJ1-2	TRBV5-1	many	CASSPATNYGYTF	TGCGCCAGCAGCCCGGCCACTAACTATGGCTACACCTTC
.	TRBJ2-3	TRBV3-1	many	CASSQAVDITDTQYF	TGTGCCAGCAGCCAAGCGGTTGATATTACAGATACGCAGTATTTT
.	TRBJ1-2	TRBV7-9	many	CASSFRQDDGYTF	TGTGCCAGCAGCTTCCGACAGGACGACGGCTACACCTTC
.	TRBJ1-3	TRBV7-8	few	CASSIGTAFSGNTIYF	TGTGCCAGCAGTATTGGGACTGCTTTCTCTGGAAACACCATATATTTT
TRBD2	TRBJ2-3	TRBV15	few	CATRRLAGGDTQYF	TGTGCCACCCGAAGACTAGCGGGAGGAGATACGCAGTATTTT
TRBD1	TRBJ1-1	TRBV12-3/TRBV12-4	many	CASSLRGPEGWAFF	TGTGCCAGCAGTTTAAGGGGGCCCGAGGGATGGGCTTTCTTT
TRBD1	TRBJ2-2	TRBV24-1	.	CATSDPGQGANTGELFF	TGTGCCACCAGTGACCCGGGACAGGGGGCGAACACCGGGGAGCTGTTTTTT
TRBD2	TRBJ2-7	TRBV20-1	few	CSAPRAGGYEQYF	TGCAGTGCTCCCCGAGCGGGAGGATACGAGCAGTACTTC
.	TRBJ2-2	TRBV6-1	many	CASSDRLVNTGELFF	TGTGCCAGCAGTGACCGTCTAGTGAACACCGGGGAGCTGTTTTTT
TRBD2	TRBJ2-2	TRBV5-1	few	CASSRPGLAGAGELFF	TGCGCCAGCAGCCGTCCGGGACTAGCGGGAGCAGGGGAGCTGTTTTTT
.	TRBJ2-5	TRBV20-1	many	CSATIIEGETQYF	TGCAGTGCTACGATAATTGAGGGAGAGACCCAGTACTTC
.	TRBJ1-1	TRBV20-1	many	CSASKVQGRTEAFF	TGCAGTGCTAGCAAGGTTCAGGGGCGCACTGAAGCTTTCTTT
.	TRBJ2-7	TRBV7-2	.	CASSFDTRTEQYF	TGTGCCAGCAGCTTTGACACCCGCACCGAGCAGTACTTC